This T cell receptor beta chain comes out of a study of cytomegalovirus exposure and HLA in healthy donors. Study details: Clustering assigned about 80% of the 350 to 400 genotyped donors to the Caucasian-associated ancestry cluster.

General study results and limits: The majority of CMV-associated TCR beta chains were reported as apparently HLA-restricted in a later analysis. Among donors in an Asian-associated ancestry cluster, a later analysis reportedly found fewer N-insertions than the roughly 730-donor mean. Being indistinguishable, some V segments were excluded, TRBV6-2 and TRBV6-3 among them.

The PCR was carried out with 60 Vbeta primers and 13 Jbeta primers. Profiled with immunoSEQ multiplex PCR; TCRdb holds only in-frame clones, not every one. The sample lists around 130,000 clones; roughly 70% were seen once. This CDR3 comprises 14 residues. Losses at the gene ends were 6 bases for V and 7 bases for J; bases not matched to a gene: 9. The germline V gene encodes CDR1 SEHNR and CDR2 FQNEAQ (reference sequence). In the case of this clone: What it recognizes is unknown.

The sequenced material came from PBMCs. The chain employs TRBV7-9 and TRBJ2-1; 7 bases match TRBD1. This TCR came from a woman in her thirties or forties in good health and CMV-seropositive. The CDR3, as DNA: TGTGCCAGCAGTTCCGAGGGGGCCGGTAATGAGCAGTTCTTC. The encoded protein is CASSSEGAGNEQFF.